This T cell receptor beta chain was found in a study of blood T cell repertoires in COVID-19. TCRdb keeps only in-frame clones here, not all; method: immunoSEQ multiplex PCR. Among about 250,000 clones listed, 88% were seen once. The sequence derives from a woman between 50 and 59 years old who had recovered from COVID-19. Input material: PBMCs or T cells enriched from blood (not recorded which).

The CDR3 bases are TGTGCCAGCAGCCGCCAGACTAGCGGGAGGCTCAATGAGCAGTTCTTC. Translating it yields CASSRQTSGRLNEQFF. The V and J genes are TRBV7-2 and TRBJ2-1, with TRBD2 identical over 13 bases. Germline V gene data show CDR1 as SGHTA and CDR2 as FQGNSA. Trimming took 5 bases from V and 6 from J; bases not matched to a gene: 7. The CDR3 is 16 residues long.